Presented here are 19 T cell receptor beta chains from one specimen sequenced in a study of T cells in Graves' hyperthyroidism and ophthalmopathy. The source material, RNA transcripts, was used to amplify TCR beta CDR3 regions. A first-round RT-PCR of the TCR CDR3 used the HTBI primer set. One entry per CDR3 protein, called by TCRdb with MiXCR from the multiplex PCR reads. This table has approximately 590,000 distinct CDR3 sequences, around 45% appearing once. The sequenced material came from peripheral blood or thyroid tissue (not recorded which). These receptors were obtained from a woman between 18 and 29 years old with Graves' hyperthyroidism.

This clonotype was seen repeatedly, ten times or more. This chain uses TRBV5-1 with TRBJ2-6; D gene ambiguous. The CDR3 is 15 amino acids. Looked up from germline, CDR1 is SGHRS and CDR2 is YFSETQ. V lost 1 base, J lost 4 bases, and 9 bases lay in between. The CDR3 loop is CASSLLETGANVLTF. Written as DNA, the CDR3 is TGCGCCAGCAGCTTGTTAGAGACGGGGGCCAACGTCCTGACTTTC.

This clonotype was detected ten times or more. CDR3 in DNA: TGTGCCAGCAGTGTTAGCAGGGCTCGCTCACCCCTCCACTTT. Protein sequence: CASSVSRARSPLHF. The chain couples TRBV2 to TRBJ1-6; perhaps TRBD1 as D (5 bases). V was cut by 4 bases and J by 10 bases, with 14 bases left in between. The CDR3 has 14 residues. The germline CDR1 and CDR2 sequences are SNHLY and FYNNEI.

The V and J genes are TRBV7-9 and TRBJ2-2; D not resolved. Germline loops: CDR1 SEHNR, CDR2 FQNEAQ (reference sequence). The V and J ends lost 0 bases and 2 bases respectively, with 7 bases between them. The CDR3 is 15 residues long. The CDR3 here is CASSLAPVNTGELFF. The CDR3 DNA reads TGTGCCAGCAGCTTAGCCCCCGTCAACACCGGGGAGCTGTTTTTT.

The chain has TRBV12-3 or TRBV12-4 and TRBJ2-7; TRBD2 might be the D (5 bases). The CDR3 totals 13 residues. The V and J ends lost 5 bases and 2 bases respectively, with 10 bases between them. The CDR3 region is CASSPRAPYEQYF. The CDR3 coding sequence is TGTGCCAGCAGTCCGCGGGCCCCCTACGAGCAGTACTTC.

The V call is TRBV24-1, the J call TRBJ2-5, with 11 positions matching TRBD1. Trimming removed 7 bases from V and 6 bases from J; junction bases left unmatched: 9. Germline loops: CDR1 KGHDR, CDR2 SFDVKD. CDR3 length equals 15 residues. The CDR3 spells CATREGQGAKKTQYF. Here the CDR3 DNA reads TGTGCCACCAGGGAAGGACAGGGGGCGAAAAAGACCCAGTACTTC.

V and J are TRBV10-1 and TRBJ1-5; 10 bases match TRBD1. The germline gives CDR1 WNHNN, CDR2 SYGVQD (reference sequence). The CDR3 length is 17 residues. Trimming removed 0 bases from V and 2 bases from J; junction bases left unmatched: 4. The CDR3 nucleotides are TGCGCCAGCAGTGAGTCGGGGGGGACAGGGGGCAATCAGCCCCAGCATTTT. Protein: CASSESGGTGGNQPQHF.

The table lists this clonotype with many counts. V is TRBV7-3 and J is TRBJ2-2, with no clear D. This CDR3 has 15 residues. The germline V gene encodes CDR1 SGHTA and CDR2 FQGTGA. Between the trimmed V and J ends, which lost 0 bases and 5 bases, there was a span of 10 bases. The CDR3 sequence is CASSLTTSVTGELFF. CDR3 coding DNA: TGTGCCAGCAGCTTAACGACCTCCGTGACCGGGGAGCTGTTTTTT.

The V and J genes are TRBV5-1 and TRBJ1-1; 9 bases line up with TRBD1. The CDR3 contains 17 residues. Trimming took 3 bases from V and 3 from J; bases not matched to a gene: 12. The germline CDR1 and CDR2 sequences are SGHRS and YFSETQ. In DNA, the CDR3 is TGCGCCAGCAGCTACGCACCCCGGACAGGGGAGGACACTGAAGCTTTCTTT. Amino acid sequence: CASSYAPRTGEDTEAFF. Drawing the rest from reference TRBV5-1 and TRBJ1-1, the complete variable domain is KAGVTQTPRYLIKTRGQQVTLSCSPISGHRSVSWYQQTPGQGLQFLFEYFSETQRNKGNFPGRFSGRQFSNSRSEMNVSTLELGDSALYLCASSYAPRTGEDTEAFFGQGTRLTVV.

This chain joins TRBV7-9 and TRBJ1-1; 8 bases are a match to TRBD1. The V and J ends lost 5 bases and 4 bases, in that order; junction bases with no gene match: 6. The CDR3 is 14 amino acids. Germline V gene sequence: CDR1 SEHNR, CDR2 FQNEAQ (reference sequence). The CDR3 here is CASSPRGQGTEAFF. In DNA, the CDR3 is TGTGCCAGCAGCCCCAGGGGGCAAGGCACTGAAGCTTTCTTT. Variable domain in full (rest from reference TRBV7-9 and TRBJ1-1): DTGVSQNPRHKITKRGQNVTFRCDPISEHNRLYWYRQTLGQGPEFLTYFQNEAQLEKSRLLSDRFSAERPKGSFSTLEIQRTEQGDSAMYLCASSPRGQGTEAFFGQGTRLTVV.

A word on this clonotype: No conserved phenylalanine or tryptophan ends this CDR3, so it is likely a read error. The chain employs TRBV20-1 and TRBJ2-7, with D maybe TRBD2 (6 bases). This CDR3 is built from 12 residues. Trimming took 1 base from V and 6 from J, leaving 10 bases between them. Per germline, CDR1 DFQATT and CDR2 SNEGSKA (reference sequence). The CDR3 is CSARVGAGEQYS. Written as DNA, the CDR3 is TGCAGTGCTAGAGTAGGAGCGGGCGAGCAGTACTCC.

Points on this clonotype: A much larger clone is a single base away; this may be a read error. This sequence joins TRBV7-8 and TRBJ1-6; possibly TRBD1 for D (6 bases). The germline V gene has CDR1 SGHVS and CDR2 FQNEAQ. The CDR3 is 14 residues long. In DNA, the CDR3 is TGTGCCAGCAGCTTAGAAGGGGGTAATTCACGCCTCCACTTT. It yields the protein CASSLEGGNSRLHF.

As to this clonotype: A read error may account for a junction end that differs from germline. This chain connects TRBV25-1 to TRBJ1-1; perhaps TRBD1 as D (6 bases). CDR1 MGHDK and CDR2 SYGVNS come from the germline V gene. This CDR3 contains 14 residues. The DNA of the CDR3 is TGTGACAGCTCCCAAGGGGGGCAGAACACTGAAGCTTTCTTT. Translation: CDSSQGGQNTEAFF.

This clonotype appeared once. The chain has TRBV25-1 and TRBJ2-7; 10 nucleotides agree with TRBD2. Germline loops: CDR1 MGHDK, CDR2 SYGVNS. V shed 8 bases and J 4 bases; nucleotides not matched to a gene: 14. CDR3 length: 16 residues. The CDR3: CASSPLPSGSSYEQYF. CDR3 sequence (DNA): TGTGCCAGCTCACCACTTCCTAGCGGGAGTTCTTACGAGCAGTACTTC.

The chain links TRBV20-1 to TRBJ1-2; 9 bases line up with TRBD1. With 0 bases clipped from V and 8 bases from J, the junction kept 10 bases outside the gene matches. The CDR3 is 15 residues long. Per germline, CDR1 DFQATT and CDR2 SNEGSKA (reference sequence). The CDR3 loop reads CSARDPDDRGAGYTF. The CDR3 DNA reads as TGCAGTGCTAGAGATCCCGATGACAGGGGGGCAGGCTACACCTTC.

Only one count was recorded for this clonotype. A much more abundant neighbour one base away suggests this may be a read error. This chain connects TRBV29-1 to TRBJ1-2; possibly TRBD1 for D (6 bases). This CDR3 contains 13 residues. CDR1 SQVTM and CDR2 ANQGSEA come from the germline V gene. In nucleotides, the CDR3 is TGCAGCGTTGAAGCAGGGGTTTTCGGTGGCCACACCTTC. This gives the protein CSVEAGVFGGHTF.

The V and J genes are TRBV10-3 and TRBJ1-4; 8 positions match TRBD1. V lost 10 bases and J lost 8; bases outside the gene matches: 9. The CDR3 runs to 13 residues. CDR1 is ENHRY and CDR2 is SYGVKD in the germline V gene. CDR3 DNA sequence: TGTGCCACAGGGCAGGGGGCGCGGGAAAAACTGTTTTTT. Encoded protein: CATGQGAREKLFF.

The chain carries TRBV10-3 and TRBJ1-2, with 7 bases aligning to TRBD1. The CDR3 covers 12 residues. The V and J ends lost 3 bases and 8 bases, in that order; junction bases with no gene match: 3. The germline V gene has CDR1 ENHRY and CDR2 SYGVKD. The CDR3 DNA is TGTGCCATCAGTGACGAAGGGGGCGGCTACACCTTC. Amino acid sequence: CAISDEGGGYTF.

Comments on this clonotype: The final CDR3 position lacks the conserved phenylalanine or tryptophan, pointing to a likely read error. It is unclear where the CDR3 begins or ends on the DNA, so no DNA is shown, and the CDR3 is as TCRdb lists it. J is TRBJ2-7 and V is TRBV4-2; the D call TRBD1 from the table was never checked on the DNA. The CDR3 totals 13 residues, both ends included. Germline CDR1 is LGHNA and CDR2 is YNFKEQ. The CDR3 loop is CASSPRAPGTWTD.

The rearrangement uses TRBV6-5 and TRBJ1-5; D unclear. CDR3 size: 12 residues. The V and J ends lost 4 bases and 9 bases respectively, with 10 bases between them. Germline V lookup: CDR1 MNHEY, CDR2 SVGAGI. CDR3 loop: CASSSPPSPQHF. CDR3 DNA: TGTGCCAGCAGTTCCCCCCCTTCGCCCCAGCATTTT.